The sequence of this T cell receptor (beta chain) was determined in a study of T-cell reconstitution after alpha-beta-depleted transplantation in children. General study points: Elevated TCRbeta diversity at day 60 was traced, in some patients, to surviving recipient T cells and thymic progenitors. Newly produced T cells mostly provided counts and TCRbeta diversity after one year, as hyperexpanded clones declined. Several hundred graft clones that had expanded were reportedly the source of alpha-beta T cells about two months after transplant.

This clonotype was counted between two and nine times. What it binds is not known. The CDR3 has 19 residues. V shed 2 bases and J shed 0 bases, with 20 bases lying between them. TCRbeta library preparation incorporated unique molecular identifiers. TCRdb passed the PCR reads through MiXCR, listing each CDR3 protein once. Of about 220,000 distinct CDR3 sequences in the sample, over 15% were seen once. The input for sequencing was PBMCs, mostly from graft donor cells, taken 360 days after TCRalphabeta/CD19-depleted stem cell transplant. This sequence joins TRBV12-3 or TRBV12-4 and TRBJ2-1; tentatively, D is TRBD1 or TRBD2 (6 bases each). The clonotype comes from a male patient between 2 and 10 years old who had a stem cell transplant for acute lymphoblastic leukemia, so the T cells may come from the graft donor. DNA for the CDR3: TGTGCCAGCAGTTTATATCTACTTTCGGGGGCAGGCTCCTACAATGAGCAGTTCTTC. Its protein is CASSLYLLSGAGSYNEQFF.